Listed below are T cell receptor beta chains from one sample, sequenced in a study of blood T cells in healthy people across ages. TCRdb processed the 5' RACE reads anew with MiXCR; each CDR3 protein has one entry. There are 2 million or so distinct CDR3 sequences in the sample; around half occur only once, and approximately 2% lies in the top ten. Sequenced: blood. Receptors originate from a woman between 40 and 50 years old in good health. Each CDR3 is given with its conserved first and last residue. Each record gives: J gene, V gene, clone size, CDR3 protein. Only part of the rows carry a size: once, few, many, or a class if the clone is expanded.

j_gene: TRBJ2-1; v_gene: TRBV6-5; abundance: -; CDR3aa: CASSRAGGLGNEQFF
j_gene: TRBJ2-7; v_gene: TRBV27; abundance: -; CDR3aa: CASSLAASGGPREQYF
j_gene: TRBJ2-1; v_gene: TRBV11-2; abundance: few; CDR3aa: CASSLMGGGGPFDEQFF
j_gene: TRBJ2-3; v_gene: TRBV11-2; abundance: -; CDR3aa: CASSLEQGATDTQYF
j_gene: TRBJ1-5; v_gene: TRBV20-1; abundance: -; CDR3aa: CSAADRDPQPQHF
j_gene: TRBJ2-3; v_gene: TRBV20-1; abundance: few; CDR3aa: CSAGTEGGLDTQYF
j_gene: TRBJ1-5; v_gene: TRBV20-1; abundance: -; CDR3aa: CSAASGTSNQPQHF
j_gene: TRBJ1-2; v_gene: TRBV7-2; abundance: -; CDR3aa: CASSSAGGAGPWGYGYTF
j_gene: TRBJ2-7; v_gene: TRBV6-5; abundance: -; CDR3aa: CASSRGTVSYEQYF
j_gene: TRBJ1-5; v_gene: TRBV15; abundance: -; CDR3aa: CATSREKTANQPQHF
j_gene: TRBJ2-3; v_gene: TRBV7-6; abundance: -; CDR3aa: CASSQSGASGADTQYF
j_gene: TRBJ1-2; v_gene: TRBV6-2/TRBV6-3; abundance: -; CDR3aa: CASSGTVRFYGYTF
j_gene: TRBJ1-4; v_gene: TRBV7-2; abundance: -; CDR3aa: CASSGWSPRGEKLFF
j_gene: TRBJ2-1; v_gene: TRBV6-1; abundance: -; CDR3aa: CANGRGGPRNEQFF
j_gene: TRBJ1-2; v_gene: TRBV6-2/TRBV6-3; abundance: -; CDR3aa: CASSYHNRGPDYGYTF
j_gene: TRBJ1-4; v_gene: TRBV7-8; abundance: -; CDR3aa: CASSATLRDRGSNEKLFF
j_gene: TRBJ2-3; v_gene: TRBV9; abundance: -; CDR3aa: CARSVERIGTDTQYF
j_gene: TRBJ2-3; v_gene: TRBV6-2/TRBV6-3; abundance: -; CDR3aa: CASCSGDVSTDTQYF
j_gene: TRBJ2-5; v_gene: TRBV7-9; abundance: -; CDR3aa: CASSPALGQETQYF
j_gene: TRBJ2-1; v_gene: TRBV7-8; abundance: few; CDR3aa: CASSFGSHNEQFF
j_gene: TRBJ2-1; v_gene: TRBV11-1; abundance: -; CDR3aa: CASSLARREQFF
j_gene: TRBJ2-7; v_gene: TRBV7-2; abundance: -; CDR3aa: CASSFRGLAGASYEQYF
j_gene: TRBJ2-1; v_gene: TRBV5-4; abundance: -; CDR3aa: CASTPSGGGGNEQFF
j_gene: TRBJ2-5; v_gene: TRBV20-1; abundance: -; CDR3aa: CSARDRGRTAQYF
j_gene: TRBJ2-7; v_gene: TRBV29-1; abundance: few; CDR3aa: CSARTDTYEQYF
j_gene: TRBJ2-1; v_gene: TRBV5-1; abundance: -; CDR3aa: CASSLDVSGTGDEQFF
j_gene: TRBJ2-1; v_gene: TRBV27; abundance: many; CDR3aa: CASSLTSGGHNEQFF
j_gene: -; v_gene: TRBV9; abundance: -; CDR3aa: CASSVVGERTGRESEKTQYF
j_gene: TRBJ2-7; v_gene: TRBV6-6; abundance: -; CDR3aa: CASIYSGRTPSYEQYF
j_gene: TRBJ2-1; v_gene: TRBV6-2/TRBV6-3; abundance: -; CDR3aa: CASNQIGGYNEQFF
j_gene: TRBJ1-2; v_gene: TRBV3-1; abundance: -; CDR3aa: CASSQTTDYGYTF
j_gene: TRBJ2-1; v_gene: TRBV6-2/TRBV6-3; abundance: -; CDR3aa: CASSYSVSGGYNEQFF